This TCR beta chain was sequenced in a study of molecular identifiers for immune sequencing clone quantification. About the research overall: The replicate experiment used RNA from roughly 21,000 or 96,000 naive CD8 cells. This RNA was split into five aliquots, and four of them were sequenced. Study results and limitations: Clone sizes could be underestimated for highly expanded clones when identical TCR molecules share a barcode. Spiked Jurkat TCR RNA equal to one cell could reportedly be picked out among 900,000 to 1,000,000 naive cells.

Comments on this clonotype: Its antigen is unknown.

Libraries of bulk TCR were made by previously described methods (with listed TCR primers). TCRdb passed the PCR reads through MiXCR, listing each CDR3 protein once. The table lists a few hundred thousand distinct CDR3 sequences, around 23% of them singletons, with about 0.75% in the top ten. This receptor was identified in a human donor in good health. Some libraries in this study had Jurkat cell RNA spiked in. The sequenced material came from naive CD8+ T cells from blood, with Jurkat cell RNA spiked in. Documented subset: FACS-sorted CD8+CD4-CCR7+CD45RA+ naive T cells.

The chain's CDR3 is CASSEAYGIGNTIYF. DNA for the CDR3: TGTGCCAGCAGTGAAGCCTACGGTATTGGAAACACCATATATTTT. The chain couples TRBV6-1 to TRBJ1-3; D is unclear. This CDR3 region has 15 residues. Trimming pared 0 bases from V and 3 bases from J, leaving 9 bases between. Germline V gene lookup returns CDR1 MNHNS and CDR2 SASEGT.